These T cell receptor beta chains were read from a single sample in a study of blood T cells in healthy people across ages. Using its own MiXCR run on the 5' RACE reads, TCRdb lists one record per CDR3 protein. The table records hundreds of thousands of distinct CDR3 sequences, roughly 56% of them present only once. Sequencing input: blood. These receptor sequences come from a man between 35 and 55 years old in good health. Each CDR3 is given with its conserved first and last residue. Each record gives: D gene, clone size, J gene, V gene, CDR3 protein, CDR3 DNA. D genes are given only for firm matches. Size values are once, few and many counts, or a class for expanded clones, and some rows have none.

D gene: .; clone size: once; J gene: TRBJ2-1; V gene: TRBV11-3; CDR3 protein: CASSVDILGGAGYDEQFF; CDR3 DNA: TGTGCCAGCAGCGTAGACATCCTTGGGGGTGCTGGCTACGATGAGCAGTTCTTC
D gene: .; clone size: .; J gene: TRBJ1-5; V gene: TRBV27; CDR3 protein: CASSLSVHQPQHF; CDR3 DNA: TGTGCCAGCAGTTTATCTGTTCATCAGCCCCAGCATTTT
D gene: .; clone size: many; J gene: TRBJ1-4; V gene: TRBV4-3; CDR3 protein: CASSQGIMATNEKLFF; CDR3 DNA: TGCGCCAGCAGCCAAGGTATTATGGCAACTAATGAAAAACTGTTTTTT
D gene: .; clone size: few; J gene: TRBJ1-2; V gene: TRBV3-1; CDR3 protein: CASSQVAGTNYGYTF; CDR3 DNA: TGTGCCAGCAGCCAAGTGGCAGGTACGAACTATGGCTACACCTTC
D gene: .; clone size: .; J gene: TRBJ1-1; V gene: TRBV20-1; CDR3 protein: CSARGNRNTEAFF; CDR3 DNA: TGCAGTGCTAGGGGGAACAGGAACACTGAAGCTTTCTTT
D gene: .; clone size: few; J gene: TRBJ2-5; V gene: TRBV15; CDR3 protein: CATSRDWAGEETQYF; CDR3 DNA: TGTGCCACCAGCAGAGATTGGGCAGGGGAAGAGACCCAGTACTTC
D gene: .; clone size: few; J gene: TRBJ1-6; V gene: TRBV7-2; CDR3 protein: CASSLGTVNSPLHF; CDR3 DNA: TGTGCCAGCAGCTTAGGGACAGTCAATTCACCCCTCCACTTT
D gene: .; clone size: few; J gene: TRBJ2-5; V gene: TRBV12-3/TRBV12-4; CDR3 protein: CASSFNGGLQETQYF; CDR3 DNA: TGTGCCAGCAGTTTTAACGGGGGCCTCCAAGAGACCCAGTACTTC
D gene: .; clone size: .; J gene: TRBJ2-3; V gene: TRBV7-9; CDR3 protein: CASSLDIGVSEGKYF; CDR3 DNA: TGTGCCAGCAGCTTAGATATCGGTGTGTCCGAGGGGAAGTATTTT
D gene: .; clone size: .; J gene: TRBJ2-3; V gene: TRBV12-3/TRBV12-4; CDR3 protein: CASSLAPTGRPHTDTQYF; CDR3 DNA: TGTGCCAGCAGTTTAGCCCCTACTGGGAGACCACACACAGATACGCAGTATTTT
D gene: .; clone size: .; J gene: TRBJ1-5; V gene: TRBV2; CDR3 protein: CATSFGTNNQPQHF; CDR3 DNA: TGTGCCACCTCTTTCGGGACAAACAATCAGCCCCAGCATTTT
D gene: .; clone size: .; J gene: TRBJ1-2; V gene: TRBV29-1; CDR3 protein: CTYSGGTSYGYTF; CDR3 DNA: TGCACCTACTCGGGGGGGACCTCATATGGCTACACCTTC
D gene: .; clone size: .; J gene: TRBJ1-2; V gene: TRBV6-2/TRBV6-3; CDR3 protein: CASSHTSQDGYTF; CDR3 DNA: TGTGCCAGCAGTCACACGTCCCAGGATGGCTACACCTTC
D gene: .; clone size: .; J gene: TRBJ1-1; V gene: TRBV27; CDR3 protein: CASRIGGSTEAFF; CDR3 DNA: TGTGCCAGCAGGATAGGGGGTAGCACTGAAGCTTTCTTT
D gene: TRBD2; clone size: .; J gene: TRBJ2-1; V gene: TRBV5-1; CDR3 protein: CASSPSNSGRVNEQFF; CDR3 DNA: TGCGCCAGCAGCCCGAGTAATAGCGGGAGGGTAAATGAGCAGTTCTTC
D gene: .; clone size: once; J gene: TRBJ1-3; V gene: TRBV29-1; CDR3 protein: CSTGLGNTIYF; CDR3 DNA: TGCAGCACCGGCCTAGGAAACACCATATATTTT
D gene: .; clone size: .; J gene: TRBJ1-1; V gene: TRBV7-8; CDR3 protein: CASSSDMGMNTEAFF; CDR3 DNA: TGTGCCAGCAGCTCGGACATGGGGATGAACACTGAAGCTTTCTTT
D gene: TRBD2; clone size: .; J gene: TRBJ2-1; V gene: TRBV20-1; CDR3 protein: CSANLAGLYYEQFF; CDR3 DNA: TGCAGTGCCAACCTAGCGGGGCTCTACTATGAGCAGTTCTTC
D gene: .; clone size: few; J gene: TRBJ1-2; V gene: TRBV6-5; CDR3 protein: CASSYSRGNNYGYTF; CDR3 DNA: TGTGCCAGCAGTTACTCACGCGGGAATAACTATGGCTACACCTTC
D gene: .; clone size: .; J gene: TRBJ2-1; V gene: TRBV21-1; CDR3 protein: CASSKDGTSGLLSYNEQFF; CDR3 DNA: TGTGCCAGCAGCAAAGACGGGACTAGCGGTCTCCTCTCCTACAATGAGCAGTTCTTC
D gene: .; clone size: .; J gene: TRBJ2-5; V gene: TRBV28; CDR3 protein: CASSETETQYF; CDR3 DNA: TGTGCCAGCAGTGAAACAGAGACCCAGTACTTC
D gene: TRBD2; clone size: .; J gene: TRBJ2-5; V gene: TRBV6-2/TRBV6-3; CDR3 protein: CASRKRGGAETQYF; CDR3 DNA: TGTGCCAGCAGGAAACGGGGGGGCGCAGAGACCCAGTACTTC
D gene: .; clone size: once; J gene: TRBJ1-5; V gene: TRBV4-2; CDR3 protein: CASSPTYDRDQPQHF; CDR3 DNA: TGTGCCAGCAGCCCGACTTATGACAGAGATCAGCCCCAGCATTTT
D gene: TRBD1; clone size: .; J gene: TRBJ2-3; V gene: TRBV2; CDR3 protein: CASSGQVLSDTQYF; CDR3 DNA: TGTGCCAGCTCCGGACAGGTTTTGTCGGATACGCAGTATTTT
D gene: .; clone size: .; J gene: TRBJ2-7; V gene: TRBV28; CDR3 protein: CASSSPLVFRSYEQYF; CDR3 DNA: TGTGCCAGCAGTTCCCCACTGGTGTTTCGGTCCTACGAGCAGTACTTC
D gene: .; clone size: .; J gene: TRBJ2-3; V gene: TRBV18; CDR3 protein: CASSPRDSTDTQYF; CDR3 DNA: TGTGCCAGCTCACCCCGCGACTCCACAGATACGCAGTATTTT
D gene: .; clone size: .; J gene: TRBJ2-1; V gene: TRBV20-1; CDR3 protein: CSARSDRNEQFF; CDR3 DNA: TGCAGTGCTAGATCCGACAGAAATGAGCAGTTCTTC
D gene: TRBD1; clone size: .; J gene: TRBJ2-6; V gene: TRBV4-2; CDR3 protein: CASSQDRDRGSSGANVLTF; CDR3 DNA: TGTGCCAGCAGCCAAGATCGCGACAGGGGCAGCTCTGGGGCCAACGTCCTGACTTTC
D gene: .; clone size: .; J gene: TRBJ1-2; V gene: TRBV10-3; CDR3 protein: CAISQGQDYGYTF; CDR3 DNA: TGTGCCATCAGTCAGGGTCAGGACTATGGCTACACCTTC
D gene: TRBD2; clone size: .; J gene: TRBJ2-7; V gene: TRBV20-1; CDR3 protein: CSAGAAGVGYEQYF; CDR3 DNA: TGCAGTGCTGGAGCGGCGGGAGTCGGGTACGAGCAGTACTTC
D gene: .; clone size: once; J gene: TRBJ2-3; V gene: TRBV11-2; CDR3 protein: CASSFGVRGDTQYF; CDR3 DNA: TGTGCCAGCAGCTTTGGGGTGCGAGGAGATACGCAGTATTTT
D gene: .; clone size: .; J gene: TRBJ2-7; V gene: TRBV7-2; CDR3 protein: CASSPKTNSLHEQYF; CDR3 DNA: TGTGCCAGCAGCCCAAAGACCAACTCCTTGCACGAGCAGTACTTC
D gene: .; clone size: .; J gene: TRBJ2-7; V gene: TRBV10-3; CDR3 protein: CAISVIINEQYF; CDR3 DNA: TGTGCCATCAGTGTGATAATCAATGAGCAGTACTTC
D gene: TRBD2; clone size: .; J gene: TRBJ2-1; V gene: TRBV29-1; CDR3 protein: CSVATSGGNEQFF; CDR3 DNA: TGCAGCGTTGCGACTAGCGGGGGGAATGAGCAGTTCTTC
D gene: .; clone size: .; J gene: TRBJ2-7; V gene: TRBV24-1; CDR3 protein: CATSVGANKGYEQYF; CDR3 DNA: TGTGCCACCAGTGTGGGGGCGAACAAAGGGTACGAGCAGTACTTC
D gene: .; clone size: few; J gene: TRBJ2-1; V gene: TRBV7-9; CDR3 protein: CASSLVVGRYNEQFF; CDR3 DNA: TGTGCCAGCAGCTTAGTCGTGGGGAGATACAATGAGCAGTTCTTC
D gene: .; clone size: .; J gene: TRBJ2-4; V gene: TRBV7-8; CDR3 protein: CASSATPILRRQNIQYF; CDR3 DNA: TGTGCCAGCAGCGCTACCCCAATACTTCGGCGACAAAACATTCAGTACTTC
D gene: .; clone size: .; J gene: TRBJ1-5; V gene: TRBV15; CDR3 protein: CATSREERADQPQHF; CDR3 DNA: TGTGCCACCAGCAGAGAGGAGAGGGCAGATCAGCCCCAGCATTTT
D gene: TRBD2; clone size: few; J gene: TRBJ2-7; V gene: TRBV7-8; CDR3 protein: CASSPTDSGNFEQYF; CDR3 DNA: TGTGCCAGCAGCCCCACCGACAGCGGGAATTTCGAGCAGTACTTC
D gene: .; clone size: once; J gene: TRBJ1-1; V gene: TRBV12-3/TRBV12-4; CDR3 protein: CASSLIPRQTTWNTEAFF; CDR3 DNA: TGTGCCAGCAGTTTAATTCCCAGACAGACGACATGGAACACTGAAGCTTTCTTT
D gene: TRBD1; clone size: .; J gene: TRBJ2-1; V gene: TRBV7-9; CDR3 protein: CASRKDRGTYNEQFF; CDR3 DNA: TGTGCCAGCAGAAAAGACAGGGGGACCTACAATGAGCAGTTCTTC
D gene: .; clone size: few; J gene: TRBJ2-7; V gene: TRBV18; CDR3 protein: CASSPDQGFYEQYF; CDR3 DNA: TGTGCCAGCTCACCGGATCAGGGTTTCTACGAGCAGTACTTC
D gene: .; clone size: few; J gene: TRBJ2-7; V gene: TRBV28; CDR3 protein: CASSLITGLSYEQYF; CDR3 DNA: TGTGCCAGCAGTCTTATCACGGGACTTTCCTACGAGCAGTACTTC
D gene: TRBD2; clone size: .; J gene: TRBJ2-1; V gene: TRBV20-1; CDR3 protein: CSARDEGGSSSYNEQFF; CDR3 DNA: TGCAGTGCTAGAGATGAGGGCGGGAGTTCGTCCTACAATGAGCAGTTCTTC
D gene: .; clone size: few; J gene: TRBJ1-6; V gene: TRBV9; CDR3 protein: CASSVGSADSPLHF; CDR3 DNA: TGTGCCAGCAGCGTAGGATCGGCGGATTCACCCCTCCACTTT
D gene: .; clone size: few; J gene: TRBJ1-2; V gene: TRBV11-2; CDR3 protein: CASSTRPLGDGYTF; CDR3 DNA: TGTGCCAGCAGCACCCGACCCCTTGGAGATGGCTACACCTTC
D gene: TRBD1; clone size: .; J gene: TRBJ1-6; V gene: TRBV2; CDR3 protein: CASSVITGESNSPLHF; CDR3 DNA: TGTGCCAGCAGTGTAATAACAGGGGAATCGAATTCACCCCTCCACTTT
D gene: .; clone size: few; J gene: TRBJ2-3; V gene: TRBV6-2/TRBV6-3; CDR3 protein: CASSLHRETDTQYF; CDR3 DNA: TGTGCCAGCAGTCTGCACAGGGAAACAGATACGCAGTATTTT
D gene: .; clone size: .; J gene: TRBJ2-1; V gene: TRBV4-2; CDR3 protein: CASSQVLNSYNEQFF; CDR3 DNA: TGTGCCAGCAGCCAAGTATTGAACTCCTACAATGAGCAGTTCTTC
D gene: .; clone size: .; J gene: TRBJ1-2; V gene: TRBV5-6; CDR3 protein: CASRAGGRDYGYTF; CDR3 DNA: TGTGCCAGCAGGGCCGGGGGGCGCGACTATGGCTACACCTTC
D gene: .; clone size: .; J gene: TRBJ2-7; V gene: TRBV4-2; CDR3 protein: CARSQDVGRDYEQYF; CDR3 DNA: TGTGCCCGCAGCCAAGACGTTGGCAGGGATTACGAGCAGTACTTC
D gene: .; clone size: once; J gene: TRBJ2-6; V gene: TRBV10-3; CDR3 protein: CAISFGPASGANVLTF; CDR3 DNA: TGTGCCATCAGTTTCGGACCGGCCTCTGGGGCCAACGTCCTGACTTTC